This T cell receptor beta chain was documented in a study of patients and donors after allogeneic stem cell transplantation. Germline CDR1 is DFQATT and CDR2 is SNEGSKA (reference sequence). This CDR3 contains 14 residues. Trimming removed 6 bases from V and 5 bases from J, with 19 bases in between. This clonotype came up a few times. TCRdb itself ran the RT-PCR reads through MiXCR, one entry per CDR3 protein. The table records 800,000 to 1,000,000 distinct CDR3 sequences, more than 15% of them present only once. The sample was blood, either unsorted or a sorted T cell fraction (not recorded which). This chain links TRBV20-1 with TRBJ2-5; perhaps D is TRBD1 or TRBD2 (5 bases each). The source of this sequence is a human donor who was either an allogeneic HSCT recipient or a stem cell or donor lymphocyte infusion donor (not recorded which). It is not recorded whose cells these are; they may come from a transplant donor. CDR3 loop: CSATRGLARETQYF. The DNA for the CDR3 is TGCAGTGCAACGAGGGGCCTAGCCCGGGAGACCCAGTACTTC.